The 2 T cell receptor beta chains given below trace back to one sample, sequenced in a study of human T cells and chemical hapten exposure. As to time point: pre-sensitization, week 0. Noted treatment: therapeutic diphenylcyclopropenone sensitization with weekly scalp DPC. TCRdb reprocessed the RACE reads with MiXCR, giving one entry per CDR3 protein. The data show approximately 370,000 distinct CDR3 sequences, with approximately 5% seen just once and 7% to 10% held by the top ten. The material sequenced was whole blood, taken in connection with sensitization to the hapten diphenylcyclopropenone (DPC). All receptors derive from a young woman with alopecia areata. Some clones in this sample may be carry-over from other donors' samples.

The genes are TRBV6-2 or TRBV6-3 and TRBJ1-1, with D uncertain. The germline V gene encodes CDR1 MNHEY and CDR2 SVGEGT. V was cut by 2 bases and J by 4 bases, with 8 bases left in between. The CDR3 length is 13 residues. In DNA form, the CDR3 reads TGTGCCAGCAGTTACGTTAGCCGCACTGAAGCTTTCTTT. Translated: CASSYVSRTEAFF.

As regards this clonotype: Since the CDR3 does not end with the conserved phenylalanine or tryptophan, this likely comes from a read error. J is TRBJ2-3 and V is TRBV28; unclear D gene. This CDR3 comprises 12 residues. Trimming removed 7 bases at V and 1 base at J, with 6 bases between. CDR1 is MDHEN and CDR2 is SYDVKM in the germline V gene. The CDR3 nucleotides read TGTGCCAGCACCGGTGGCACAGATACGCAGTATTCT. Encoded protein: CASTGGTDTQYS.